The clone carrying this T cell receptor (beta chain) was recorded a few times. Antigen specificity is unknown. This record belongs to a study of T cells after yellow fever vaccination. Study background: With SMART-Seq v4 Ultra Low Input, the fractions containing low cell numbers were prepared. Study-level results: In FACS-sorted repertoires, abundant clonotypes from the bulk population could appear as contaminants. Post-booster samples contained most primary-vaccination clones (approximately 95% CD4, almost 90% CD8).

TCRdb used MiXCR to reprocess the 5' RACE reads, holding one entry per CDR3 protein. The table lists about 630,000 distinct CDR3 sequences, approximately 13% of them singletons, with 15% in the top ten. With V trimmed by 6 bases and J by 1 base, 9 bases remained unmatched. This CDR3 has 17 residues. The chain combines TRBV23-1 with TRBJ2-2, with 9 bases that match TRBD1. TRBV23-1 has ORF status, its function being uncertain. The sample consisted of PBMCs, taken on the day of the yellow fever booster vaccination. The source is a man in his thirties or forties who received the YFV17D yellow fever vaccine. The CDR3 spells CASSGDPGQGNTGELFF. The DNA of the CDR3 is TGCGCCAGCAGCGGGGATCCGGGACAGGGGAACACCGGGGAGCTGTTTTTT.